This T cell receptor (beta chain) originates from a study of naive and memory T cell subsets. Germline CDR1 is LNHDA and CDR2 is SQIVND (reference sequence). Losses at the gene ends were 6 bases for V and 0 bases for J; bases not matched to a gene: 5. The CDR3 length is 15 residues. Specified treatment: skin biopsy from PPD injection site in Mantoux-positive individual. Unsorted total RNA, roughly 1 to 1000 ng, was DNase treated before reverse transcription. For blood and skin samples, reverse transcription used TCR alpha and beta constant primers. TCRdb re-derived calls from the UMI-ligation and nested PCR reads in MiXCR, one entry per CDR3 protein. This table holds about 20,000 distinct CDR3 sequences, 9.5% found once.

The genes are TRBV19 and TRBJ2-1; 7 bases fit TRBD2. Source: skin, taken from a tuberculin skin test site. This clonotype originated in an adult in good health. CDR3 bases: TGTGCCAGTAGCCTCGGGAGGAGCTCCTACAATGAGCAGTTCTTC. Protein: CASSLGRSSYNEQFF.